What follows are 19 T cell receptor beta chains derived from one specimen sequenced in a study of vaccination and CD4 T cells after COVID-19. The Oncomine TCR Beta short-read assay was what sequenced the DNA obtained from cultured CD4+ T cells. A single record per CDR3 protein comes from TCRdb applying MiXCR to the PCR reads. The sample records about 18,000 distinct CDR3 sequences, 50% to 60% being singletons. These receptors are not linked to any known antigen. Treatment here: approximately 10-day PBMC culture with coronavirus spike peptide pools or control peptides (ViraFEST assay). Source: CD4+ T cells from blood, cultured in vitro, taken after SARS-CoV-2 vaccination. The receptors come from a human donor who had recovered from COVID-19.

The CDR3 DNA reads as TGTGCCAGCAGCTTAGGACGGTCGGGGGGCACCGGGGAGCTGTTTTTT. It encodes CASSLGRSGGTGELFF. V gene TRBV7-9 combines with J gene TRBJ2-2; 7 positions agree with TRBD2. CDR3 length: 16 amino acids. With 1 base clipped from V and 4 bases from J, the junction kept 6 bases outside the gene matches. Looked up from germline, CDR1 is SEHNR and CDR2 is FQNEAQ (reference sequence).

The CDR3 DNA is TGTGCCAGCAGTTTATTTCAGGGTCACACTGAAGCTTTCTTT. Protein sequence: CASSLFQGHTEAFF. V usage is TRBV12-3 or TRBV12-4 and J usage is TRBJ1-1, with a possible D match to TRBD1 (5 bases). The V and J ends lost 2 bases and 3 bases respectively, with 10 bases between them. This CDR3 has 14 residues.

The chain joins TRBV4-3 to TRBJ1-1; D call uncertain. The germline CDR1 and CDR2 sequences are LGHNA and YSLEER. V was trimmed by 1 base and J by 5 bases, leaving 8 bases between them. The CDR3 extends over 13 amino acids. The CDR3 DNA is TGCGCCAGCAGCCAAGGTATTAGGACTGAAGCTTTCTTT. It translates to CASSQGIRTEAFF.

V is TRBV21-1 and J is TRBJ1-1. TRBV21-1 constitutes a pseudogene. The CDR3 length is 13 residues. The CDR3: CASSKLPIREAFF. The CDR3, as DNA: TGTGCCAGCAGCAAACTACCGATCCGCGAAGCTTTCTTT.

The chain combines TRBV25-1 with TRBJ1-1, with TRBD1 matching 11 bases. V lost 6 bases and J lost 5; bases outside the gene matches: 11. The germline V gene encodes CDR1 MGHDK and CDR2 SYGVNS. CDR3 size: 16 residues. CDR3 nucleotides: TGTGCCAGCAGCAAACCGGGACAGGGGGACGAAACTGAAGCTTTCTTT. This encodes CASSKPGQGDETEAFF. The full variable domain, completed using reference TRBV25-1 and TRBJ1-1, is EADIYQTPRYLVIGTGKKITLECSQTMGHDKMYWYQQDPGMELHLIHYSYGVNSTEKGDLSSESTVSRIRTEHFPLTLESARPSHTSQYLCASSKPGQGDETEAFFGQGTRLTVV.

V and J are TRBV7-9 and TRBJ2-5; D gene unclear. V lost 3 bases to trimming and J lost 2 bases, with 10 bases between them. From germline, CDR1 is SEHNR and CDR2 FQNEAQ (reference sequence). CDR3 length equals 14 residues. The CDR3 here is CASSFDPVQETQYF. The CDR3 region has the DNA TGTGCCAGCAGCTTCGACCCGGTACAAGAGACCCAGTACTTC.

This rearrangement joins TRBV15 to TRBJ1-2; the D is unclear. Germline V gene data show CDR1 as LNHNV and CDR2 as YYDKDF (reference sequence). Deletions cut 0 bases from V and 4 bases from J, with 6 bases between. This CDR3 is 13 amino acids long. DNA for the CDR3: TGTGCCACCAGCAGAGAACAGATCTATGGCTACACCTTC. Translation: CATSREQIYGYTF.

This clonotype has only a few counts. The J gene is TRBJ2-4, the V gene TRBV7-2, with no clear D. The CDR3 has 14 amino acids. The germline CDR1 and CDR2 sequences are SGHTA and FQGNSA. Trimming cost V 1 base and J 3 bases, with 7 bases left between them. The CDR3, as DNA: TGTGCCAGCAGCTTAGATCGGATCAAAAACATTCAGTACTTC. This codes for CASSLDRIKNIQYF.

This chain connects TRBV7-3 to TRBJ1-5; D not certain. There are 15 residues in the CDR3. The V end was cut by 3 bases, the J end by 1 base, with 10 bases between. Germline assignment: CDR1 SGHTA and CDR2 FQGTGA. CDR3 nucleotides: TGTGCCAGCAGCTTGCGGGGAACGAGCAATCAGCCCCAGCATTTT. It is translated as CASSLRGTSNQPQHF. The variable domain in full, with the rest retrieved from reference TRBV7-3 and TRBJ1-5, is GAGVSQTPSNKVTEKGKYVELRCDPISGHTALYWYRQSLGQGPEFLIYFQGTGAADDSGLPNDRFFAVRPEGSVSTLKIQRTERGDSAVYLCASSLRGTSNQPQHFGDGTRLSIL.

The chain has TRBV5-1 and TRBJ1-6, with D possibly TRBD1 on 6 matching bases. The CDR3 is 14 residues long. The V and J ends lost 4 bases and 9 bases respectively, with 14 bases between them. In germline, CDR1 is SGHRS, CDR2 YFSETQ. The CDR3 loop reads CASSPPDSSSPLHF. CDR3 coding DNA: TGCGCCAGCAGCCCCCCGGACAGCTCTTCACCCCTCCACTTT. The full variable domain, rest sourced from reference TRBV5-1 and TRBJ1-6, is KAGVTQTPRYLIKTRGQQVTLSCSPISGHRSVSWYQQTPGQGLQFLFEYFSETQRNKGNFPGRFSGRQFSNSRSEMNVSTLELGDSALYLCASSPPDSSSPLHFGNGTRLTVT.

The chain combines TRBV12-3 or TRBV12-4 with TRBJ1-6; 8 bases are a match to TRBD1. The CDR3 is made up of 16 amino acids. The trim removed 5 bases at V and 5 bases at J, leaving 8 bases unmatched. CDR3: CASSTTDRGDNSPLHF. The CDR3 bases are TGTGCCAGCAGTACTACCGACAGGGGAGATAATTCACCCCTCCACTTT.

The chain carries TRBV2 and TRBJ2-3; 12 nucleotides agree with TRBD2. CDR3 length: 15 residues. Unmatched junction bases numbered 7, after V lost 9 bases and J lost 3 bases. Germline V gives CDR1 SNHLY, CDR2 FYNNEI. CDR3 coding DNA: TGTGCCAGTCACCGACTAGCGGGAGTGACAGATACGCAGTATTTT. It is translated as CASHRLAGVTDTQYF.

The chain links TRBV29-1 to TRBJ2-5, with 11 nucleotides matching TRBD2. The CDR3 sequence is 13 residues long. The germline gives CDR1 SQVTM, CDR2 ANQGSEA. The ends lost 7 bases at V and 7 bases at J; junction bases unmatched: 8. CDR3 DNA: TGCAGCGCAGTAGCGGGAGGGGACGGGACCCAGTACTTC. Amino acid sequence: CSAVAGGDGTQYF.

This clonotype turned up a few times. The chain joins TRBV11-2 to TRBJ1-2; D possibly corresponds to TRBD1 (6 bases). The CDR3 has 15 residues. CDR1 is SGHAT and CDR2 is FQNNGV in the germline V gene. The V gene lost 2 bases and the J gene lost 4 bases, with 14 bases spanning the gap. DNA of the CDR3: TGTGCCAGCAGCTTACGTCCAGGGGCGACCTATGGCTACACCTTC. Translated: CASSLRPGATYGYTF.

This clonotype is a singleton in its sample. The chain uses TRBV19 and TRBJ2-3; maybe TRBD1 (5 bases). The CDR3 contains 13 residues. CDR1 and CDR2 (germline): LNHDA, SQIVND (reference sequence). The ends were cut back, 2 bases at V and 8 bases at J, with 11 bases in the middle. CDR3 residues: CASSITPQGTQYF. For the CDR3, the DNA is TGTGCCAGTAGTATAACCCCCCAGGGTACGCAGTATTTT.

The chain employs TRBV24-1 and TRBJ2-7, with D perhaps TRBD1 (6 bases). The CDR3 extends over 16 amino acids. The V end was cut by 4 bases, the J end by 3 bases, with 18 bases between. Germline loops: CDR1 KGHDR, CDR2 SFDVKD. The CDR3 nucleotides are TGTGCCACCAGTGACTCTGGCACAGGGAAATTCTACGAGCAGTACTTC. Residues: CATSDSGTGKFYEQYF.

This clonotype was counted between two and nine times. CDR3 DNA: TGTGCCAGCAGTCACAGGGGGCCTGACTACCAAGAGACCCAGTACTTC. The encoded protein is CASSHRGPDYQETQYF. The J gene is TRBJ2-5, the V gene TRBV6-7, with TRBD1 identical over 9 bases. TRBV6-7 is filed as an ORF, its function uncertain. V gave up 5 bases and J gave up 0 bases; unmatched junction bases: 7. The CDR3 has 16 amino acids.

The gene calls are TRBV10-1 and TRBJ1-1; D is ambiguous. The CDR3 contains 13 residues. V lost 4 bases and J lost 5, with 11 bases in between. In germline, CDR1 is WNHNN, CDR2 SYGVQD (reference sequence). The CDR3 region has the DNA TGCGCCAGCAGTGTTTCTTATTGGACTGAAGCTTTCTTT. It codes for CASSVSYWTEAFF.

The sample holds a few counts of this clonotype. The V call is TRBV21-1, the J call TRBJ1-4; TRBD1 is taken as the D call from the table, unchecked against the DNA. TRBV21-1 is a pseudogene locus. CDR3 length equals 15 residues. This chain's CDR3 is CASSKARAGDEKLFF. Written as DNA, the CDR3 is TGTGCCAGCAGCAAAGCTCGGGCAGGGGATGAAAAACTGTTTTTT.